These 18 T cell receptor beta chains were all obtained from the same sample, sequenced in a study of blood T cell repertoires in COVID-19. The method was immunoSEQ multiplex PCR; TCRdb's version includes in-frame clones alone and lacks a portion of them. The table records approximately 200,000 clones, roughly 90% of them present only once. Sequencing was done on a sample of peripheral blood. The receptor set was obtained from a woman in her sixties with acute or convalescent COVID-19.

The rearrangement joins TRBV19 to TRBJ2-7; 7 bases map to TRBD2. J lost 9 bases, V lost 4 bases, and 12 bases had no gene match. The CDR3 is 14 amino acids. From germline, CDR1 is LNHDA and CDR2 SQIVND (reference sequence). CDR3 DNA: TGTGCCAGTAGTAGCAGCGGGACCCCCTTTGGGCAGTACTTC. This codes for CASSSSGTPFGQYF.

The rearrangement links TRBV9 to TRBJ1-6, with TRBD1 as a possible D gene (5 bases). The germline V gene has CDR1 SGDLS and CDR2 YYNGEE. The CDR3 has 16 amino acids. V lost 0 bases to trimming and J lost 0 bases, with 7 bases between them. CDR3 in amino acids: CASSVDRSSYNSPLHF. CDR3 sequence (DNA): TGTGCCAGCAGCGTAGACAGGAGCTCCTATAATTCACCCCTCCACTTT.

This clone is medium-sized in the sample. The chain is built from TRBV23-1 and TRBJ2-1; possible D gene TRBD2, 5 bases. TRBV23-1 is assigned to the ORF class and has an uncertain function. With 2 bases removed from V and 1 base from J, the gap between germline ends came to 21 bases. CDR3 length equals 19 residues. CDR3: CASSQLPPGREGSYNEQFF. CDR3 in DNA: TGCGCCAGCAGTCAACTACCTCCGGGGAGAGAAGGATCCTACAATGAGCAGTTCTTC.

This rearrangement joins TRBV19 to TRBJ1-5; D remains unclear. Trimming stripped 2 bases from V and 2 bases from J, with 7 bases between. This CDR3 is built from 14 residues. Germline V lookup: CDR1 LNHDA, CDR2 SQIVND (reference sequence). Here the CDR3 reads CASSIWAGNQPQHF. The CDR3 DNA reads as TGTGCCAGTAGTATATGGGCAGGCAATCAGCCCCAGCATTTT.

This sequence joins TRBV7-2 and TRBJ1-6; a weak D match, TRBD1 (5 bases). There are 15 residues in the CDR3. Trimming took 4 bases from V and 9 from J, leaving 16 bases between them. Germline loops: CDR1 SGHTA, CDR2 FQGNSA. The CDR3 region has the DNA TGTGCCAGCAGCTCCCGGGACTTCGGGGGTTCACCCCTCCACTTT. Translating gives CASSSRDFGGSPLHF.

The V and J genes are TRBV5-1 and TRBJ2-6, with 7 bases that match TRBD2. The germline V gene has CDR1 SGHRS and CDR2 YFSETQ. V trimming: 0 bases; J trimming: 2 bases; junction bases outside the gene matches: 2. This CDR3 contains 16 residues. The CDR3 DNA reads TGCGCCAGCAGCTTGGCGGGGAGGGCTGGGGCCAACGTCCTGACTTTC. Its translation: CASSLAGRAGANVLTF.

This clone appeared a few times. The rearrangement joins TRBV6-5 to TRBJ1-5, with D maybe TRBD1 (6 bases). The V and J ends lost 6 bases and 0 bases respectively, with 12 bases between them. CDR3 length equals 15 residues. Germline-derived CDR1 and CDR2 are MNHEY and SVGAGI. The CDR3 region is CASRNRVISNQPQHF. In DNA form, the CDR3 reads TGTGCCAGCAGAAACAGGGTGATTAGCAATCAGCCCCAGCATTTT.

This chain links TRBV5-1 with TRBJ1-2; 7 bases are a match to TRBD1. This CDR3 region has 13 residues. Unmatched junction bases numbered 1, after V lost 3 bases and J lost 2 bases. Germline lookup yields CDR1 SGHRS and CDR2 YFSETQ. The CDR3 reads CASSSGQNYGYTF. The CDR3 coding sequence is TGCGCCAGCAGCTCGGGACAGAACTATGGCTACACCTTC.

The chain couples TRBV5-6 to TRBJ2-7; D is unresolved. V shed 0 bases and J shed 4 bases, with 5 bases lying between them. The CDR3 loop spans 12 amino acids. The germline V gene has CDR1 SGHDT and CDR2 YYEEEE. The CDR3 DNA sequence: TGTGCCAGCAGCTTGGAACAGTACGAGCAGTACTTC. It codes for CASSLEQYEQYF.

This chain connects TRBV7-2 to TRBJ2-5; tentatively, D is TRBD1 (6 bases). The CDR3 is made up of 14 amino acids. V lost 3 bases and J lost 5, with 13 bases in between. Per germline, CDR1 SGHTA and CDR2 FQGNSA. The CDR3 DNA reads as TGTGCCAGCAGCTTGCTTGGGGGCCTGGAGACCCAGTACTTC. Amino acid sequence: CASSLLGGLETQYF.

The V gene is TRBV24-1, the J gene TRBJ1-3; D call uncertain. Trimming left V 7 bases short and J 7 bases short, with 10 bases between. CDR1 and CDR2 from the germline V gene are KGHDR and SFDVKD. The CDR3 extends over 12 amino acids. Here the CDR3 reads CATSDELNTIYF. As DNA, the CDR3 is TGTGCCACCAGCGATGAACTGAACACCATATATTTT.

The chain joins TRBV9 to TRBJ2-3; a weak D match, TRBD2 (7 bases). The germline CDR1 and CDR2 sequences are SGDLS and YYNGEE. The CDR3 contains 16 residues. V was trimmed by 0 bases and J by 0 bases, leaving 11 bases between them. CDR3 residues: CASSVVGGQSTDTQYF. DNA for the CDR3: TGTGCCAGCAGCGTAGTGGGGGGGCAAAGCACAGATACGCAGTATTTT.

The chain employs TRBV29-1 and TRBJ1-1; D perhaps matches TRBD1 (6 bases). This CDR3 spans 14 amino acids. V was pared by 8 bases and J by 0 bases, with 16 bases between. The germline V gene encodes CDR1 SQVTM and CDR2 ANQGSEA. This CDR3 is CSSERGGMNTEAFF. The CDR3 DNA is TGCAGCTCGGAACGGGGGGGCATGAACACTGAAGCTTTCTTT.

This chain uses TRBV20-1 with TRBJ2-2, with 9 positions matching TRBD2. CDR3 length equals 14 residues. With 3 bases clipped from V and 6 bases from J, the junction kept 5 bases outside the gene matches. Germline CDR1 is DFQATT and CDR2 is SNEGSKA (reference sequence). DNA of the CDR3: TGCAGTGCTAGTAGCGGGAGTAAGGCCGGGGAGCTGTTTTTT. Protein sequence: CSASSGSKAGELFF.

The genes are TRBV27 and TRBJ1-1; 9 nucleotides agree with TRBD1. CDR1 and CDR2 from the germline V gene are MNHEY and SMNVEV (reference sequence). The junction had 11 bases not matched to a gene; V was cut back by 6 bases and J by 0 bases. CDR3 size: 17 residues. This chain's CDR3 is CASSPGQGRKMNTEAFF. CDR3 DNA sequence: TGTGCCAGCAGCCCTGGACAGGGGAGAAAAATGAACACTGAAGCTTTCTTT.

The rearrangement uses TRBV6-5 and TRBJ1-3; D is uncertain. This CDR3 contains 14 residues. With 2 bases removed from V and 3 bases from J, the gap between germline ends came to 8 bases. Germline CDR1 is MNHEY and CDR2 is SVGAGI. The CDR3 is CASSYGQDGNTIYF. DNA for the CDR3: TGTGCCAGCAGTTACGGGCAGGATGGAAACACCATATATTTT.

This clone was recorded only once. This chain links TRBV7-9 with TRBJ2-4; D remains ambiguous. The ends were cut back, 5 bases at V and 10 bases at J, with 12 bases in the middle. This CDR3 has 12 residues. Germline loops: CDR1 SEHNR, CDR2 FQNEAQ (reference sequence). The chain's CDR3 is CASSTEGRIQYF. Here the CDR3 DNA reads TGTGCCAGCAGCACGGAAGGCAGGATTCAGTACTTC.

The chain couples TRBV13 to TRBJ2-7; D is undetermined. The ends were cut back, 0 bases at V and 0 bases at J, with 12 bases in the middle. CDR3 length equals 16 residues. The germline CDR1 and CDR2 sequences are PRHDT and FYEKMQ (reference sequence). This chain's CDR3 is CASSLGPFKSSYEQYF. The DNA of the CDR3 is TGTGCCAGCAGCTTAGGCCCATTCAAGAGCTCCTACGAGCAGTACTTC.